Below are 6 T cell receptor beta chains sequenced from a single sample in a study of technical replicates of blood from a few donors. TCRdb's table, derived via immunoSEQ multiplex PCR, lists solely in-frame clones and lacks some. The sample lists about 74,000 clones; approximately 95% were seen once. Sequencing used T cells isolated from PBMCs. The receptors here all came from a human donor in good health.

The chain carries TRBV28 and TRBJ2-5; TRBD1 aligns across 7 bases. This CDR3 has 16 residues. In germline, CDR1 is MDHEN, CDR2 SYDVKM. J gave up 3 bases and V 5 bases, and 12 bases lay outside the gene matches. CDR3 loop: CASSTPSDRNEETQYF. The CDR3 nucleotides are TGTGCCAGCAGTACGCCATCGGACAGGAACGAAGAGACCCAGTACTTC. The entire variable domain, with the rest obtained from reference TRBV28 and TRBJ2-5, is as follows: DVKVTQSSRYLVKRTGEKVFLECVQDMDHENMFWYRQDPGLGLRLIYFSYDVKMKEKGDIPEGYSVSREKKERFSLILESASTNQTSMYLCASSTPSDRNEETQYFGPGTRLLVL.

The V gene is TRBV2, the J gene TRBJ1-1; 7 bases match TRBD1. Looked up from germline, CDR1 is SNHLY and CDR2 is FYNNEI. V shed 4 bases, J shed 2 bases, and the junction held 4 bases outside the gene matches. There are 14 residues in the CDR3. In DNA form, the CDR3 reads TGTGCCAGCAGTGCGGACAGGACAAACACTGAAGCTTTCTTT. This sequence encodes CASSADRTNTEAFF.

This sequence joins TRBV13 and TRBJ2-3, with 8 bases matching TRBD2. After removal of 5 bases from V and 3 bases from J, the junction contained 1 base not matched to a gene. The CDR3 spans 13 residues. From germline, CDR1 is PRHDT and CDR2 FYEKMQ (reference sequence). CDR3 region: CASSREGTDTQYF. CDR3 nucleotides: TGTGCCAGCAGCCGGGAGGGGACAGATACGCAGTATTTT.

This clone appeared a single time. CDR3 in DNA: TGCGCCAGCGGGACTACAAGCTACAATGAGCAGTTCTTC. Translated: CASGTTSYNEQFF. The chain links TRBV10-2 to TRBJ2-1; TRBD2 matches at 7 bases. Germline loops: CDR1 WSHSY, CDR2 SAAADI. The CDR3 is made up of 13 amino acids. Trimming took 8 bases from V and 3 from J; bases not matched to a gene: 4.

This clone was seen a few times. The chain is built from TRBV7-6 and TRBJ2-5, with TRBD1 matching over 9 bases. Per the germline V gene, CDR1 is SGHVS and CDR2 is FNYEAQ. The V gene end was trimmed by 10 bases and the J gene end by 5 bases; junction bases not matched to a gene: 8. The CDR3 length is 13 residues. The CDR3: CATQQGARETQYF. CDR3 sequence (DNA): TGTGCCACCCAACAGGGGGCGCGGGAGACCCAGTACTTC.

This chain links TRBV30 with TRBJ1-5; unclear D gene. CDR3 length equals 14 residues. In germline, CDR1 is GTSNPN, CDR2 SVGIG (reference sequence). V was trimmed by 3 bases and J by 2 bases, leaving 11 bases between them. This CDR3 is CAWSEGAGNQPQHF. In DNA, the CDR3 is TGTGCCTGGAGCGAGGGCGCCGGCAATCAGCCCCAGCATTTT. The full variable domain, rest sourced from reference TRBV30 and TRBJ1-5, is SQTIHQWPATLVQPVGSPLSLECTVEGTSNPNLYWYRQAAGRGLQLLFYSVGIGQISSEVPQNLSASRPQDRQFILSSKKLLLSDSGFYLCAWSEGAGNQPQHFGDGTRLSIL.